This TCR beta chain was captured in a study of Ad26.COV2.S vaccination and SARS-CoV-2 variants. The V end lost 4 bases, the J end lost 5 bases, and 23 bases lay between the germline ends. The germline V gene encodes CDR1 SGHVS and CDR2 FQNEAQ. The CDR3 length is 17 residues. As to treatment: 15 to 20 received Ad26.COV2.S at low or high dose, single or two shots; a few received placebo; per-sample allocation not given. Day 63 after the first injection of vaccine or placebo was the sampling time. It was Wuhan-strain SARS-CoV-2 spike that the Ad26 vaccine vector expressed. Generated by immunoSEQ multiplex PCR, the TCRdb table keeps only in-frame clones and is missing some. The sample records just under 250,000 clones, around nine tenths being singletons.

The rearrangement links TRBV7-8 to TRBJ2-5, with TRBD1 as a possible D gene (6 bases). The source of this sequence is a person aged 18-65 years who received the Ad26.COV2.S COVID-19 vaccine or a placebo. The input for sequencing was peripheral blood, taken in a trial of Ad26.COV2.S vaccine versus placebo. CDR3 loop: CASSYVPPLQGKETQYF. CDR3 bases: TGTGCCAGCAGCTACGTCCCTCCGCTACAGGGCAAGGAGACCCAGTACTTC.